This T cell receptor (beta chain) was sequenced in a study of T cells in Graves' hyperthyroidism and ophthalmopathy. For this clonotype: Its cognate antigen is unknown.

RNA transcripts were the template for amplifying TCR beta CDR3 regions. An initial round of RT-PCR targeting the TCR CDR3 relied on the HTBI primer set. TCRdb itself ran the multiplex PCR reads through MiXCR, one entry per CDR3 protein. This sample carries under 550,000 distinct CDR3 sequences, 20% of them seen once, and the ten largest clones take roughly 47%. Patients were excluded because of uncontrolled infection, other autoimmune disease, pregnancy or lactation. Thyroid ultrasound, orbital computed tomography, clinical symptoms, and serum thyroxine and TRAb underpinned diagnoses. Study results and caveats: Most thyroid clonotypes expanded above 0.001 were also detected in blood.

The receptor was derived from a middle-aged man with Graves' ophthalmopathy. The sample comprised blood.

This CDR3 reads CASSVGQGSGYTF. The CDR3 coding sequence is TGTGCCAGCAGCGTCGGACAGGGCAGCGGCTACACCTTC. The chain joins TRBV9 to TRBJ1-2; TRBD1 aligns across 8 bases. V lost 2 bases to trimming and J lost 8 bases; unmatched junction nucleotides: 5. Germline CDR1 reads SGDLS; CDR2 reads YYNGEE. This CDR3 has 13 amino acids.